This is a list of T cell receptor beta chains from one sample in a study of graft-versus-host responses after intestinal transplantation. These TCRs are of unknown antigen specificity. Here immunoSEQ multiplex PCR was the method, and the copy in TCRdb shows in-frame clones only, minus some. The data show over 120,000 clones, 80% to 95% seen once. Specimen: unstimulated CD4+ T cells sorted from spleen or lymph node cells, collected before intestinal transplant. Source of these receptors: a human donor who received an intestinal transplant. The CDR3 runs from the conserved cysteine through the conserved F or W. A D gene is named only where the DNA matches it firmly. Only part of the rows carry a size: once, few, many, or a class if the clone is expanded.

V gene: TRBV6-1
J gene: TRBJ2-5
D gene: NA
clone size: NA
CDR3 DNA: TGTGCCAGCTCCGGACTCGAGACCCAGTACTTC
CDR3 protein: CASSGLETQYF

V gene: TRBV5-5
J gene: TRBJ1-2
D gene: TRBD1
clone size: NA
CDR3 DNA: TGTGCCAGCAGCCCCCTGGGACAGTCCTATGGCTACACCTTC
CDR3 protein: CASSPLGQSYGYTF

V gene: TRBV19
J gene: TRBJ1-5
D gene: NA
clone size: NA
CDR3 DNA: TGTGCCAGTAGTATAAGTCCGAGTAGCAATCAGCCCCAGCATTTT
CDR3 protein: CASSISPSSNQPQHF

V gene: TRBV5-6
J gene: TRBJ1-3
D gene: TRBD1
clone size: NA
CDR3 DNA: TGTGCCAGCAGCTTGGTGACAGGGGGCGCCTACACCATATATTTT
CDR3 protein: CASSLVTGGAYTIYF

V gene: TRBV5-6
J gene: TRBJ2-1
D gene: NA
clone size: NA
CDR3 DNA: TGTGCCAGCAGCTTTTACAATGAGCAGTTCTTC
CDR3 protein: CASSFYNEQFF

V gene: TRBV11-2
J gene: TRBJ2-7
D gene: TRBD2
clone size: NA
CDR3 DNA: TGTGCCAGCAGCACCCGGCTAGCGGGAGTGAGATACGAGCAGTACTTC
CDR3 protein: CASSTRLAGVRYEQYF

V gene: TRBV28
J gene: TRBJ1-3
D gene: NA
clone size: NA
CDR3 DNA: TGTGCCAGCAGTGATCCCCGGCGGGTCGGAAACACCATATATTTT
CDR3 protein: CASSDPRRVGNTIYF

V gene: TRBV7-3
J gene: TRBJ1-1
D gene: NA
clone size: NA
CDR3 DNA: TGTGCCAGCAGCTTATTTAGGGGCGGTGAAGCTTTCTTT
CDR3 protein: CASSLFRGGEAFF

V gene: TRBV5-4
J gene: TRBJ2-1
D gene: TRBD2
clone size: few
CDR3 DNA: TGTGCCAGCAGCAAAACCGGGACTAGCGGCTACAATGAGCAGTTCTTC
CDR3 protein: CASSKTGTSGYNEQFF

V gene: TRBV25-1
J gene: TRBJ2-1
D gene: TRBD2
clone size: NA
CDR3 DNA: TGTGCCAGCAACTCGGGAGTAGCGGGATTCAATGAGCAGTTCTTC
CDR3 protein: CASNSGVAGFNEQFF

V gene: TRBV13
J gene: TRBJ2-5
D gene: TRBD2
clone size: NA
CDR3 DNA: TGTGCCAGCAAAGGGTCAGGCGGGAGGGGAGAGACCCAGTACTTC
CDR3 protein: CASKGSGGRGETQYF

V gene: TRBV5-1
J gene: TRBJ1-6
D gene: NA
clone size: NA
CDR3 DNA: TGCGCCAGCAGCTTGGAGGCCAGGGGTAATTCACCCCTCCACTTT
CDR3 protein: CASSLEARGNSPLHF

V gene: TRBV11-3
J gene: TRBJ2-7
D gene: NA
clone size: NA
CDR3 DNA: TGTGCCAGCAGCTCCCTTAGAGACAGAAGCGAGCAGTACTTC
CDR3 protein: CASSSLRDRSEQYF

V gene: TRBV29-1
J gene: TRBJ1-2
D gene: NA
clone size: NA
CDR3 DNA: TGCAGCGTCCCAACCTTGGGGGGGTACACCTTC
CDR3 protein: CSVPTLGGYTF

V gene: TRBV12-5
J gene: TRBJ2-3
D gene: NA
clone size: NA
CDR3 DNA: TGTGCTAGTGGTTTGGGACCGGGACTGAGCACAGATACGCAGTATTTT
CDR3 protein: CASGLGPGLSTDTQYF

V gene: TRBV5-1
J gene: TRBJ2-3
D gene: TRBD2
clone size: NA
CDR3 DNA: TGCGCCAGCACCCAGAGGCCCGCGGGAGCAATAGATACGCAGTATTTT
CDR3 protein: CASTQRPAGAIDTQYF

V gene: TRBV4-2
J gene: TRBJ2-3
D gene: NA
clone size: few
CDR3 DNA: TGTGCCAGCAGCCAAGATCGCGCGGGGACTAGCACAGATACGCAGTATTTT
CDR3 protein: CASSQDRAGTSTDTQYF

V gene: TRBV9
J gene: TRBJ1-1
D gene: NA
clone size: NA
CDR3 DNA: TGTGCCAGCAGCCCGGACTTAAGGAGCACTGAAGCTTTCTTT
CDR3 protein: CASSPDLRSTEAFF

V gene: TRBV5-1
J gene: TRBJ2-1
D gene: NA
clone size: NA
CDR3 DNA: TGCGCCAGCAGCTTGGAGGGGCGGAGGGATGCCTACAATGAGCAGTTCTTC
CDR3 protein: CASSLEGRRDAYNEQFF

V gene: TRBV7-9
J gene: TRBJ1-1
D gene: NA
clone size: NA
CDR3 DNA: TGTGCCAGCAGCTTAGACAGGTATGAGGCTTTCTTT
CDR3 protein: CASSLDRYEAFF

V gene: TRBV19
J gene: TRBJ2-1
D gene: TRBD2
clone size: NA
CDR3 DNA: TGTGCCAGTAAGGGACTAGCGGGAAACCATGAGCAGTTCTTC
CDR3 protein: CASKGLAGNHEQFF

V gene: TRBV5-1
J gene: TRBJ2-3
D gene: NA
clone size: NA
CDR3 DNA: TGCGCCAGCAGCTGGACCCGCACCCACCCTTCCACAGATACGCAGTATTTT
CDR3 protein: CASSWTRTHPSTDTQYF

V gene: TRBV6-4
J gene: TRBJ2-1
D gene: TRBD2
clone size: NA
CDR3 DNA: TGTGCCAGCAGTGAAAGCGGGAGCTACAATGAGCAGTTCTTC
CDR3 protein: CASSESGSYNEQFF

V gene: TRBV10-3
J gene: TRBJ2-4
D gene: NA
clone size: NA
CDR3 DNA: TGTGCCATCAGTGAGTCGTCAGCCAAAAACATTCAGTACTTC
CDR3 protein: CAISESSAKNIQYF

V gene: TRBV28
J gene: TRBJ2-3
D gene: NA
clone size: once
CDR3 DNA: TGTGCCAGCAACCAAGAACCAGATACGCAGTATTTT
CDR3 protein: CASNQEPDTQYF

V gene: TRBV10-3
J gene: TRBJ2-3
D gene: TRBD1
clone size: NA
CDR3 DNA: TGTGCCATCAGGGAGGCCTCCGACAGGGGGCAAGGAGATACGCAGTATTTT
CDR3 protein: CAIREASDRGQGDTQYF

V gene: TRBV4-1
J gene: TRBJ1-1
D gene: NA
clone size: NA
CDR3 DNA: TGCGCCAGCAGCCAAGATTCAAGGGCTGAAGCTTTCTTT
CDR3 protein: CASSQDSRAEAFF

V gene: TRBV5-1
J gene: TRBJ2-1
D gene: TRBD1
clone size: NA
CDR3 DNA: TGCGCCAGCAGCTCCGCGACAGGGGCTGGGAATGAGCAGTTCTTC
CDR3 protein: CASSSATGAGNEQFF

V gene: TRBV18
J gene: TRBJ2-5
D gene: NA
clone size: once
CDR3 DNA: TGTGCCAGCTCACCAGCTACAGTACGTGGGGAGACCCAGTACTTC
CDR3 protein: CASSPATVRGETQYF

V gene: TRBV5-4
J gene: TRBJ1-2
D gene: TRBD1
clone size: NA
CDR3 DNA: TGTGCCAGCAGCTTGGCTTTACAGGGGGCGGCCTCCTATGGCTACACCTTC
CDR3 protein: CASSLALQGAASYGYTF

V gene: TRBV7-2
J gene: TRBJ2-1
D gene: NA
clone size: once
CDR3 DNA: TGTGCCAGCAGTTCTCAGCTAGGGAATGAGCAGTTCTTC
CDR3 protein: CASSSQLGNEQFF